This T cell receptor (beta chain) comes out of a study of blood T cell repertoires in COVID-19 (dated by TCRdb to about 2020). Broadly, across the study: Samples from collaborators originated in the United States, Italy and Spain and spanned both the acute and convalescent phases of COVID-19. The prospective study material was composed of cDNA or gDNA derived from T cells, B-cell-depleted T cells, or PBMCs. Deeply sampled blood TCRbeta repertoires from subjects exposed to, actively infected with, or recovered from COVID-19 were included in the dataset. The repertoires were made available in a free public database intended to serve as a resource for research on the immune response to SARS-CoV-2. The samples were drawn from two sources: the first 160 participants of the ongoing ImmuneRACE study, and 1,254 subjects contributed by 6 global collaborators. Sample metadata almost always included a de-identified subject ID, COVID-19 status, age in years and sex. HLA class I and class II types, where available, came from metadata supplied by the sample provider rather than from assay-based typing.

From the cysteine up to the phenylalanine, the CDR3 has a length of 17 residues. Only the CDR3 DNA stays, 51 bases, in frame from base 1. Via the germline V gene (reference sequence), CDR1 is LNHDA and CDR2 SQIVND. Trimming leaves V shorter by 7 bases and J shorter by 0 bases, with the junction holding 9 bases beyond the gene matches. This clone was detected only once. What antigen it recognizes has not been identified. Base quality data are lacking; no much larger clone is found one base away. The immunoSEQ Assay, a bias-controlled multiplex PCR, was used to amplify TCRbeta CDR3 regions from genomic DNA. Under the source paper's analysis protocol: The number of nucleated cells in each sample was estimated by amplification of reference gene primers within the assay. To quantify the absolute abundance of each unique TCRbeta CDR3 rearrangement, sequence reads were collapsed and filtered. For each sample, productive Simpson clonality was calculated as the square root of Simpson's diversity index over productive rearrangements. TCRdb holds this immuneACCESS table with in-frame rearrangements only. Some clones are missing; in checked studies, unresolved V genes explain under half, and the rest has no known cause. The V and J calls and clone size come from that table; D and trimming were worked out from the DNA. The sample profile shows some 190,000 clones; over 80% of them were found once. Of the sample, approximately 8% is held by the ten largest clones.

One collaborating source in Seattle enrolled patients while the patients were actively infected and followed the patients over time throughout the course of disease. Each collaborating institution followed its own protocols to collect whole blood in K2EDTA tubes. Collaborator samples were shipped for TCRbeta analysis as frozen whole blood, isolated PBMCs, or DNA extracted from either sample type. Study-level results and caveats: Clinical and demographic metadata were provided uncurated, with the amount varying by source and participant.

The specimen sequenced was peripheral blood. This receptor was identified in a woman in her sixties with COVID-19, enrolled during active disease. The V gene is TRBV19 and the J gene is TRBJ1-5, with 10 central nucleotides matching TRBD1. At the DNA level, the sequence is TGTGCCAGTAATTGGGGACAGGGGACTTATAGCAATCAGCCCCAGCATTTT. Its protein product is CASNWGQGTYSNQPQHF.